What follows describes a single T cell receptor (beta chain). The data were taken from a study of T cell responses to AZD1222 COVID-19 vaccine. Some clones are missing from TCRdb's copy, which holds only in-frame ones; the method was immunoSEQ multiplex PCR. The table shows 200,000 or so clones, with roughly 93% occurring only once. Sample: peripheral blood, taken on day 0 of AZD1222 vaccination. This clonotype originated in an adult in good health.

CDR3 protein: CASSSKSGNGDTQYF. CDR3 sequence (DNA): TGTGCCAGCAGCTCTAAAAGCGGGAATGGAGATACGCAGTATTTT. This rearrangement joins TRBV7-9 to TRBJ2-3; TRBD2 agrees at 7 bases. The CDR3 runs 15 residues. The germline V gene has CDR1 SEHNR and CDR2 FQNEAQ (reference sequence). V dropped 4 bases and J dropped 5; count of bases not matched to a gene: 9. Looking up the rest from reference TRBV7-9 and TRBJ2-3 gives the full variable domain: DTGVSQNPRHKITKRGQNVTFRCDPISEHNRLYWYRQTLGQGPEFLTYFQNEAQLEKSRLLSDRFSAERPKGSFSTLEIQRTEQGDSAMYLCASSSKSGNGDTQYFGPGTRLTVL.